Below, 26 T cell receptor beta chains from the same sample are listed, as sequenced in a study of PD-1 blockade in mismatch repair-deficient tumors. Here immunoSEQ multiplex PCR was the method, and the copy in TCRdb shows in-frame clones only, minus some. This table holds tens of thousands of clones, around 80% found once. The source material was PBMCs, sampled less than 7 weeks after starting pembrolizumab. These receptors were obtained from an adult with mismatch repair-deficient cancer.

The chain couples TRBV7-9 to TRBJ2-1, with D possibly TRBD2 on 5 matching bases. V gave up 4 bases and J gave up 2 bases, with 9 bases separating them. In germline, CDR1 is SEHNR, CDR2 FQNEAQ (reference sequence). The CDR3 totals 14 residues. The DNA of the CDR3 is TGTGCCAGCAGCTCCCCACTAGCCTACAATGAGCAGTTCTTC. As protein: CASSSPLAYNEQFF.

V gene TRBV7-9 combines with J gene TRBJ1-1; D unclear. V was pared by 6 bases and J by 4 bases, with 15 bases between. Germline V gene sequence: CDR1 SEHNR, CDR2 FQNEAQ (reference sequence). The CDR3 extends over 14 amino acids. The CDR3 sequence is CASRSPERSTEAFF. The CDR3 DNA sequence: TGTGCCAGCAGATCCCCGGAAAGGAGCACTGAAGCTTTCTTT.

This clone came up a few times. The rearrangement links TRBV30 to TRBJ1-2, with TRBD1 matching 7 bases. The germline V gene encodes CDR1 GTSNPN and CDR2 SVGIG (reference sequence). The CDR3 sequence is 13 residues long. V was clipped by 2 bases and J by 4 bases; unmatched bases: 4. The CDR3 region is CAWSTGESYGYTF. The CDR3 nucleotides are TGTGCCTGGAGTACAGGGGAGAGCTATGGCTACACCTTC.

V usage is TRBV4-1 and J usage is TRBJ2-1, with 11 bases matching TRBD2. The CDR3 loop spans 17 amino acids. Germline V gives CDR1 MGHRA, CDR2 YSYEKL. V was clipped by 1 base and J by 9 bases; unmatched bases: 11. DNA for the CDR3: TGCGCCAGCAGCCAAGTCGGACTAGCGGGTCGAAGCGGTGAGCAGTTCTTC. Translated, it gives CASSQVGLAGRSGEQFF.

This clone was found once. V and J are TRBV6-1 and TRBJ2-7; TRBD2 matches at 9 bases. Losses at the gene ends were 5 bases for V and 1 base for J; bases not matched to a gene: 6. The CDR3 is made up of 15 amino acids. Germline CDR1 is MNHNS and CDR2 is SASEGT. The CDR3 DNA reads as TGTGCCAGCAGTAGTTTTAGCGGGAGTTCCTACGAGCAGTACTTC. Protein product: CASSSFSGSSYEQYF.

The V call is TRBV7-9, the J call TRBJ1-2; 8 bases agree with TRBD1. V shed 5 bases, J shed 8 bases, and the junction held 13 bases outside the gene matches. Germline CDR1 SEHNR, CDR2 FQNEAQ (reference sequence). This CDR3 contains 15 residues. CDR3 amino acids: CASSAGGGRVLGYTF. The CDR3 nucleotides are TGTGCCAGCAGCGCAGGGGGCGGACGAGTTCTAGGCTACACCTTC.

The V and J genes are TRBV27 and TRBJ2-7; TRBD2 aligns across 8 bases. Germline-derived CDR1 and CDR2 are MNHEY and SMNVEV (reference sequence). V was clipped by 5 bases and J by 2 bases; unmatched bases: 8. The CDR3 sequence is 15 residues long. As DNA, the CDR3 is TGTGCCAGCAGTCCTGGGATAGCGGGGACCTACGAGCAGTACTTC. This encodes CASSPGIAGTYEQYF.

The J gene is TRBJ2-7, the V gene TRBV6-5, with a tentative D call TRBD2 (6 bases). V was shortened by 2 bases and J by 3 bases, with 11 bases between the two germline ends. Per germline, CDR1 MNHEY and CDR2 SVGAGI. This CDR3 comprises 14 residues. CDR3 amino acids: CASSYGGFGYEQYF. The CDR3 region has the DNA TGTGCCAGCAGTTACGGAGGGTTTGGCTACGAGCAGTACTTC.

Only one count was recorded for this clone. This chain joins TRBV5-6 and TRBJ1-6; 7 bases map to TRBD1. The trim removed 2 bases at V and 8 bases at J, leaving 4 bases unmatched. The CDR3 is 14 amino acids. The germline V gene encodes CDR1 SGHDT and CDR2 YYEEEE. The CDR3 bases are TGTGCCAGCAGCTTAGACAGGGCCCATTCACCCCTCCACTTT. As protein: CASSLDRAHSPLHF.

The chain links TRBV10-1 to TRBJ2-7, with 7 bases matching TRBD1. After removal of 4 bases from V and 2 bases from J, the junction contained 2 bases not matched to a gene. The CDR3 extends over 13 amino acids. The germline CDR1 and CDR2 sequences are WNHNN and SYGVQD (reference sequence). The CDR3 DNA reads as TGCGCCAGCAGTGCCGGGACAGCCTACGAGCAGTACTTC. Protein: CASSAGTAYEQYF.

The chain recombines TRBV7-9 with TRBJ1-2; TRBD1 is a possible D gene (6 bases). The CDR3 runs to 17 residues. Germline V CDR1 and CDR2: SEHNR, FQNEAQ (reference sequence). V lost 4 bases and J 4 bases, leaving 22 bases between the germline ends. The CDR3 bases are TGTGCCAGCAGCTATATTTCCCCGGGGGGCGAGGGCTATGGCTACACCTTC. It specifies CASSYISPGGEGYGYTF.

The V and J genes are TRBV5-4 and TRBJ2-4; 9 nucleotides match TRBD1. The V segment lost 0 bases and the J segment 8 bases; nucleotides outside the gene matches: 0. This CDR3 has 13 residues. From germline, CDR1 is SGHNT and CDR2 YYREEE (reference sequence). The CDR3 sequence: CASSLGTGDIQYF. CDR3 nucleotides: TGTGCCAGCAGCTTGGGGACAGGGGACATTCAGTACTTC. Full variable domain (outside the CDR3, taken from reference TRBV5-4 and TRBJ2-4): ETGVTQSPTHLIKTRGQQVTLRCSSQSGHNTVSWYQQALGQGPQFIFQYYREEENGRGNFPPRFSGLQFPNYSSELNVNALELDDSALYLCASSLGTGDIQYFGAGTRLSVL.

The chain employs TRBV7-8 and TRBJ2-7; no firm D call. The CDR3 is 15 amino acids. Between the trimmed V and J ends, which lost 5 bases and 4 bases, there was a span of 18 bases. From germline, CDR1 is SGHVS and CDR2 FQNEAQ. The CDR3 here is CASSKELAVAYEQYF. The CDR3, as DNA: TGTGCCAGCAGCAAGGAGTTAGCTGTCGCTTACGAGCAGTACTTC.

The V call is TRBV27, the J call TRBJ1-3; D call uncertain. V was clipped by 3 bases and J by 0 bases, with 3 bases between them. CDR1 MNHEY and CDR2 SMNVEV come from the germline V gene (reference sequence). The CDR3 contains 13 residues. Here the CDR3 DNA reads TGTGCCAGCAGTTTCCACTCTGGAAACACCATATATTTT. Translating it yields CASSFHSGNTIYF.

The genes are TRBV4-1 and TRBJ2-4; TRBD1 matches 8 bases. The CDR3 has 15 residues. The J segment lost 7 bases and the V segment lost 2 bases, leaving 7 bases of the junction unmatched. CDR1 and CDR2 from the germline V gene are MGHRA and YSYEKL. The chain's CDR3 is CASSQPGQGRNIQYF. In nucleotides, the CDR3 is TGCGCCAGCAGCCAACCAGGACAGGGACGGAACATTCAGTACTTC.

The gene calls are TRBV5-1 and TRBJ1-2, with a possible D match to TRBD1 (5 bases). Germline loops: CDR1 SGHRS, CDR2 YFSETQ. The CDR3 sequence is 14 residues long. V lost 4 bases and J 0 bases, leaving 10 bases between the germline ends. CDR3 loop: CASSARGSNYGYTF. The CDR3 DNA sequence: TGCGCCAGCAGCGCTAGGGGATCTAACTATGGCTACACCTTC.

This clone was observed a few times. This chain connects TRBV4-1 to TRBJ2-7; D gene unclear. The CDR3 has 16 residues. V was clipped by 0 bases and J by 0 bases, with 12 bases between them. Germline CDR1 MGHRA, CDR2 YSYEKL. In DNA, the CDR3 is TGCGCCAGCAGCCAAGAATACAGCAGAAGCTCCTACGAGCAGTACTTC. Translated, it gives CASSQEYSRSSYEQYF.

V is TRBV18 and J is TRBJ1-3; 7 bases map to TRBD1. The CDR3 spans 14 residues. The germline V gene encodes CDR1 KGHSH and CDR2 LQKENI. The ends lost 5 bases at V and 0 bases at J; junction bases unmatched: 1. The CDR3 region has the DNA TGTGCCAGCTCAGCAGGGGGCTCTGGAAACACCATATATTTT. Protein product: CASSAGGSGNTIYF.

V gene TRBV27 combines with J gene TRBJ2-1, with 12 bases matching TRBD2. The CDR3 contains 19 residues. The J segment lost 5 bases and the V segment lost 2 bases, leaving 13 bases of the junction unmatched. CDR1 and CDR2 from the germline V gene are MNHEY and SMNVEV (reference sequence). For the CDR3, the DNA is TGTGCCAGCAGTTTACGGCTACGACTAGCGGGAGCTGTTAACAATGAGCAGTTCTTC. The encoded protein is CASSLRLRLAGAVNNEQFF.

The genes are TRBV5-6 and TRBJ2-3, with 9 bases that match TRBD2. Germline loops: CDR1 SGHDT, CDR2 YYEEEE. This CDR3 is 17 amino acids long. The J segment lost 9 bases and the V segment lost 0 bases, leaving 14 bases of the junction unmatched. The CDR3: CASSLALAGWGAVTQYF. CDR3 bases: TGTGCCAGCAGCTTGGCGCTAGCGGGATGGGGGGCTGTGACGCAGTATTTT.

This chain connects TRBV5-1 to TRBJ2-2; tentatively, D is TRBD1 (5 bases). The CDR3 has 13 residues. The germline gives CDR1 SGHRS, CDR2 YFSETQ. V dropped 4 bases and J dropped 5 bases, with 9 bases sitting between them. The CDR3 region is CASSQGPTGELFF. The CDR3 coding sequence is TGCGCCAGCAGCCAGGGCCCTACCGGGGAGCTGTTTTTT.

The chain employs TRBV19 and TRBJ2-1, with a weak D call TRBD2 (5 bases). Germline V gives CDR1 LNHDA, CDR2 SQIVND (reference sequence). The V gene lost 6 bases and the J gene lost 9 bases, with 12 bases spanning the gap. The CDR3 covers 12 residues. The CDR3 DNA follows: TGTGCCAGTAGCACTAGGATTGGTGAGCAGTTCTTC. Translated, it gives CASSTRIGEQFF.

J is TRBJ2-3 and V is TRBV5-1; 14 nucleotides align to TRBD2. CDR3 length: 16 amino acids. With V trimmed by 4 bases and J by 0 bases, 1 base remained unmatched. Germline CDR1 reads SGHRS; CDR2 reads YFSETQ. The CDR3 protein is CASSRLAGGSTDTQYF. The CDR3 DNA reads TGCGCCAGCAGCCGACTAGCGGGAGGGAGCACAGATACGCAGTATTTT.

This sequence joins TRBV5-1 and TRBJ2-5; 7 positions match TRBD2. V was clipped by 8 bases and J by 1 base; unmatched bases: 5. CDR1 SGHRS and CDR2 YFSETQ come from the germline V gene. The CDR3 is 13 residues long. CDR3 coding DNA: TGCGCCAGTCGTCCTAGCGGCCAAGAGACCCAGTACTTC. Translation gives CASRPSGQETQYF.

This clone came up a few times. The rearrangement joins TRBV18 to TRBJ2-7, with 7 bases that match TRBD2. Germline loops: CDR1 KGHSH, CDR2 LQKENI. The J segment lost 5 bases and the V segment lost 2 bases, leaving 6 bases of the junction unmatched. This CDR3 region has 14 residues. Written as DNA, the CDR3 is TGTGCCAGCTCACCAGCCGGCGGGAGCAACGAGCAGTACTTC. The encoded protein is CASSPAGGSNEQYF.

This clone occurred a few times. CDR3 amino acids: CASRTNGQGAITEAFF. In nucleotides, the CDR3 is TGTGCCAGCAGGACCAACGGACAGGGGGCGATCACTGAAGCTTTCTTT. The chain carries TRBV6-4 and TRBJ1-1; 11 positions match TRBD1. The germline V gene has CDR1 MRHNA and CDR2 SNTAGT. The V and J ends lost 6 bases and 4 bases, in that order; junction bases with no gene match: 10. The CDR3 is 16 residues long.